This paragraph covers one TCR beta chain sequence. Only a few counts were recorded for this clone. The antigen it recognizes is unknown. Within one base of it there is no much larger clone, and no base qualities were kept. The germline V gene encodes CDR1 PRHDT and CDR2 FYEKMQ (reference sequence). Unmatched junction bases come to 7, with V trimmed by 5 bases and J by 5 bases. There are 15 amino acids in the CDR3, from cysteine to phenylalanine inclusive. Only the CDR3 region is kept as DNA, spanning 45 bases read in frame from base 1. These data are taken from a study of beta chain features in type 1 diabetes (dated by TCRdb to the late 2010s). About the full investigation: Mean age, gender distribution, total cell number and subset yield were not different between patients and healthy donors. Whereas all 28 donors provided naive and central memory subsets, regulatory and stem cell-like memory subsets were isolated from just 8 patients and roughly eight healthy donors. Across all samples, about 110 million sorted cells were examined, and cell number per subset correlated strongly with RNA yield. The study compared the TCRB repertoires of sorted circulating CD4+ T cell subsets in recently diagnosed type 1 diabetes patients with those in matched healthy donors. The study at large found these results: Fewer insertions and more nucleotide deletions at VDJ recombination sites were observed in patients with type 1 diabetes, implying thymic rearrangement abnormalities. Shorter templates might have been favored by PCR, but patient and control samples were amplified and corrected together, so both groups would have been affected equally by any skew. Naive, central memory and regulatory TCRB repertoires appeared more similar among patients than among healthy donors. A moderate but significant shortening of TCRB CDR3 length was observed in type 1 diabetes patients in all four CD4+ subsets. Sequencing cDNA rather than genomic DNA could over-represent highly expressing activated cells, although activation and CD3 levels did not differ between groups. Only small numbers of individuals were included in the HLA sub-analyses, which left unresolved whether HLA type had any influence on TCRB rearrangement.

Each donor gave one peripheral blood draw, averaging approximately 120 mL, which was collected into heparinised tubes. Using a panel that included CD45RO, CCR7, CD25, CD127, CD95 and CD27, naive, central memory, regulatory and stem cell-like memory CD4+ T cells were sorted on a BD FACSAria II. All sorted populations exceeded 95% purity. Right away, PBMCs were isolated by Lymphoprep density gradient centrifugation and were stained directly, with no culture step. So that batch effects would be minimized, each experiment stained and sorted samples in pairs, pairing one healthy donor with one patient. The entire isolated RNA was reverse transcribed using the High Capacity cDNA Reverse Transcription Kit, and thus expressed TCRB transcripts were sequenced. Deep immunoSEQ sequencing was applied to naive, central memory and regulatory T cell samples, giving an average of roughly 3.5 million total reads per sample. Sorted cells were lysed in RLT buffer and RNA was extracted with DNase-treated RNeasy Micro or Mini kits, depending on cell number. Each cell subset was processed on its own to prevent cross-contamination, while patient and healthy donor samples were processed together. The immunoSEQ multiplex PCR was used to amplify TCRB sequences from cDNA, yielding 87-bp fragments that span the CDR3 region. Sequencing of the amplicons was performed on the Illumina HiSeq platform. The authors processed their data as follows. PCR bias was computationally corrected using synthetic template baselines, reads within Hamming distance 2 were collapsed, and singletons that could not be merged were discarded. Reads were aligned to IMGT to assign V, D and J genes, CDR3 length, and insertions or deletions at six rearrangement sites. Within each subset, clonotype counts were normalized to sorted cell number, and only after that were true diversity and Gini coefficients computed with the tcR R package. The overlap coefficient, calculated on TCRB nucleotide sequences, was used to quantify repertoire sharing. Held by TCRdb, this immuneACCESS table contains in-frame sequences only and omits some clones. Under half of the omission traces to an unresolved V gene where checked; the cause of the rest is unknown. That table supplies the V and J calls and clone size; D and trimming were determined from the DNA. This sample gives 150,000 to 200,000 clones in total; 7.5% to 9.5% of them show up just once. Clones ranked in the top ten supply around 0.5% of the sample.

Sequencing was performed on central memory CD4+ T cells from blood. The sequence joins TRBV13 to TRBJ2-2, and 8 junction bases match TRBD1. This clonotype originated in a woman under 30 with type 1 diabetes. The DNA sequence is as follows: TGTGCCAGCAGCAAGAGGACAGGGAGGACCGGGGAGCTGTTTTTT. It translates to CASSKRTGRTGELFF.